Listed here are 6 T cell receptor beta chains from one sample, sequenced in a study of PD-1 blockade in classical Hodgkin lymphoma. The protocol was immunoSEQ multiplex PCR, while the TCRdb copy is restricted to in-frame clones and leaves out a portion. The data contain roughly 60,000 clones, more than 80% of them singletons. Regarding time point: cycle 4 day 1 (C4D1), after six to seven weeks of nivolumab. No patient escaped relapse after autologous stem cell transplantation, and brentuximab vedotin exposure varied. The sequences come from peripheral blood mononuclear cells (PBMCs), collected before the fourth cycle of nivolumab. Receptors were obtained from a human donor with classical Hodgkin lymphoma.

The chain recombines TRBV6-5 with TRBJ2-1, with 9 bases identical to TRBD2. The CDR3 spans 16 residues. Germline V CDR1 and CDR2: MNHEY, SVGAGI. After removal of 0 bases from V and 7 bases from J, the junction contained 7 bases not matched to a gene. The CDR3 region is CASSYSWASGVNEQFF. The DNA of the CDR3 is TGTGCCAGCAGTTACTCCTGGGCTAGCGGGGTGAATGAGCAGTTCTTC.

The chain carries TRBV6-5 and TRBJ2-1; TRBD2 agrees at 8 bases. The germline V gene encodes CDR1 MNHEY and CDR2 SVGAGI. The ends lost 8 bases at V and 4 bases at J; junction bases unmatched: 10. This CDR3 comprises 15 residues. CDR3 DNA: TGTGCCAGCGCCGGAGTAAGCGGGGGTTACAATGAGCAGTTCTTC. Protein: CASAGVSGGYNEQFF.

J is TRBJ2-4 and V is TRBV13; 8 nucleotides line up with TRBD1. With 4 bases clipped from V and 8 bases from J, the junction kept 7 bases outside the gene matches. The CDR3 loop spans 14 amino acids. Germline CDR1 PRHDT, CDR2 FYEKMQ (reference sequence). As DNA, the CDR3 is TGTGCCAGCAGCTCGACAGGGGATGGGGACATTCAGTACTTC. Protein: CASSSTGDGDIQYF.

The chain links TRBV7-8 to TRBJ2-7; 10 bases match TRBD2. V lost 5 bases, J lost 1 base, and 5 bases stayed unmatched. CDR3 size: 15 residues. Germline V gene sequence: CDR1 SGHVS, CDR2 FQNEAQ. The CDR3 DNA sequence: TGTGCCAGCAGCAAATCACTAGCGGGATCCTACGAGCAGTACTTC. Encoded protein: CASSKSLAGSYEQYF. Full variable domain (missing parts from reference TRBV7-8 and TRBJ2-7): GAGVSQSPRYKVAKRGQDVALRCDPISGHVSLFWYQQALGQGPEFLTYFQNEAQLDKSGLPSDRFFAERPEGSVSTLKIQRTQQEDSAVYLCASSKSLAGSYEQYFGPGTRLTVT.

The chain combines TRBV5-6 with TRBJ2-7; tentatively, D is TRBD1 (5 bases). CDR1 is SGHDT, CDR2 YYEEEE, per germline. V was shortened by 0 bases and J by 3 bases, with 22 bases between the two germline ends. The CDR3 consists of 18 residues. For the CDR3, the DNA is TGTGCCAGCAGCTTGGGAATCCTGACAGTTTTCTCTTTCTACGAGCAGTACTTC. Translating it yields CASSLGILTVFSFYEQYF.

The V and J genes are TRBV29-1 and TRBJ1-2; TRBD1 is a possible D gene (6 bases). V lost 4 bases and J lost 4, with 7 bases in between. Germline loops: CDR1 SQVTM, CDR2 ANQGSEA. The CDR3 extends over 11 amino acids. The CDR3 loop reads CSVGDTYGYTF. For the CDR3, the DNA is TGCAGCGTTGGGGACACCTATGGCTACACCTTC.